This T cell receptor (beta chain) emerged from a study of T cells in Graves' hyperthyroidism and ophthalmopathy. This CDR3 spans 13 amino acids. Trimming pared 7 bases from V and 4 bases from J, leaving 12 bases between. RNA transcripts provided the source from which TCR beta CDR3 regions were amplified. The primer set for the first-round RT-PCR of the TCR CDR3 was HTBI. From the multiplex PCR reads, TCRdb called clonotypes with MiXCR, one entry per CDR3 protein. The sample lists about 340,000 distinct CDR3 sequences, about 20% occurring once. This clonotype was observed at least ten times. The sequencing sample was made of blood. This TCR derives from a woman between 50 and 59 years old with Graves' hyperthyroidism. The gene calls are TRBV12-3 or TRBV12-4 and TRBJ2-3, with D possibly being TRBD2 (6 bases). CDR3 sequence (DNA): TGTGCCAGCACCGAGGGAGGTTCAGATACGCAGTATTTT. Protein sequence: CASTEGGSDTQYF.